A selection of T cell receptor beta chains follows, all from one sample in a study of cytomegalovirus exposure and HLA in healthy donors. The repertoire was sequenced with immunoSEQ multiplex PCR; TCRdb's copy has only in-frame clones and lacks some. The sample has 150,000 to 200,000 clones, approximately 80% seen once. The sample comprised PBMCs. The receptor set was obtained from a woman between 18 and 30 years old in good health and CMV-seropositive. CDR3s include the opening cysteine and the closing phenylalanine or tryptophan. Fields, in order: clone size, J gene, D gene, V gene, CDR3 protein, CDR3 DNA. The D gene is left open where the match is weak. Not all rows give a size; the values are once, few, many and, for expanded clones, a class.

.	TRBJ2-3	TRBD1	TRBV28	CASSLLPTGGDADTQYF	TGTGCCAGCAGTTTATTGCCGACAGGGGGCGACGCAGATACGCAGTATTTT
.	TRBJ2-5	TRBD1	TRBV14	CASSQEFGQGVEETQYF	TGTGCCAGCAGCCAAGAGTTTGGACAGGGGGTCGAAGAGACCCAGTACTTC
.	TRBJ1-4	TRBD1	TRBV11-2	CASSLGMGQENEKLFF	TGTGCCAGCAGCTTAGGGATGGGACAGGAAAATGAAAAACTGTTTTTT
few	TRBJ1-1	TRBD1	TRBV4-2	CASSGTGDTEAFF	TGTGCCAGCAGCGGTACAGGGGACACTGAAGCTTTCTTT
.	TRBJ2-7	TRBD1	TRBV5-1	CASSLGRQGGSYEQYF	TGCGCCAGCAGCTTGGGGAGACAGGGGGGGTCCTACGAGCAGTACTTC
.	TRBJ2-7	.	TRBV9	CASSTHHSGLYYEQYF	TGTGCCAGCAGCACTCACCACTCGGGACTGTACTACGAGCAGTACTTC
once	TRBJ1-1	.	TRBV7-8	CASSLKPLARTANTEAFF	TGTGCCAGCAGCTTAAAGCCTTTGGCCCGCACAGCGAACACTGAAGCTTTCTTT
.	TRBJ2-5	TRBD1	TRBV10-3	CAISPQGAGLETQYF	TGTGCCATCAGTCCTCAGGGGGCCGGTTTAGAGACCCAGTACTTC
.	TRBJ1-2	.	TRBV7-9	CASSTSGEANYGYTF	TGTGCCAGCAGCACCTCAGGGGAAGCTAACTATGGCTACACCTTC
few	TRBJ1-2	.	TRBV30	CAWSVTGTNYGYTF	TGTGCCTGGAGTGTTACCGGGACTAACTATGGCTACACCTTC
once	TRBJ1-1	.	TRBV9	CASSEAGDDTEAFF	TGTGCCAGCAGTGAGGCAGGGGATGACACTGAAGCTTTCTTT
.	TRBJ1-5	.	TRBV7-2	CASSFTLRQPQHF	TGTGCCAGCAGCTTTACTCTCCGTCAGCCCCAGCATTTT
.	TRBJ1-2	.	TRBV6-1	CASSEILARNF	TGTGCCAGCAGTGAGATCCTCGCCAGGAACTTC
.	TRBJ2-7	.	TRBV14	CASSQDPETSSIAYEQYF	TGTGCCAGCAGCCAAGATCCAGAGACTAGTTCGATCGCCTACGAGCAGTACTTC
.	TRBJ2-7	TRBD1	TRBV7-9	CASSLTGSFEQYF	TGTGCCAGCAGCTTGACAGGGTCCTTCGAGCAGTACTTC
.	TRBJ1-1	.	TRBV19	CASSRGGVKTEAFF	TGTGCCAGTAGTAGAGGAGGGGTTAAGACTGAAGCTTTCTTT
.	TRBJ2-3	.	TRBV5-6	CASSLPGGGTDTQYF	TGTGCCAGCAGCTTGCCAGGGGGAGGAACAGATACGCAGTATTTT
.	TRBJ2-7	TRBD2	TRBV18	CASSGLSGGYEQYF	TGTGCCAGCTCGGGGCTTTCGGGAGGGTACGAGCAGTACTTC
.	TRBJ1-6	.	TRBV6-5	CASSRLRRAPLHF	TGTGCCAGCAGTAGACTAAGAAGGGCACCCCTCCACTTT
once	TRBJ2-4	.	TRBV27	CASPRAYPRLAKNIQYF	TGTGCCAGCCCGAGGGCCTACCCAAGATTAGCCAAAAACATTCAGTACTTC
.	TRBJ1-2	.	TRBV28	CASSSGVSHGYTF	TGTGCCAGCAGCTCTGGAGTAAGTCATGGCTACACCTTC
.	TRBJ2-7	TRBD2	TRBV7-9	CASSLEIAGVDEQYF	TGTGCCAGCAGCTTAGAAATAGCGGGGGTAGATGAGCAGTACTTC
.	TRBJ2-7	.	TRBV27	CASSSPLPDGQYEQYF	TGTGCCAGCAGTTCCCCGTTACCGGACGGACAGTACGAGCAGTACTTC
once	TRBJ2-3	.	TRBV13	CASKRTLGLSTDTQYF	TGTGCCAGCAAACGCACGCTGGGGCTTAGCACAGATACGCAGTATTTT
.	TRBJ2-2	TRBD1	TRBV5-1	CASRRQGANTGELFF	TGCGCCAGCAGGCGACAGGGGGCGAACACCGGGGAGCTGTTTTTT
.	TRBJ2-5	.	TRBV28	CASSLGGLPVEETQYF	TGTGCCAGCAGTCTAGGGGGACTACCAGTAGAAGAGACCCAGTACTTC
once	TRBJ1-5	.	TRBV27	CASSLTSLSGWHQPQHF	TGTGCCAGCAGTCTGACCTCTCTATCAGGGTGGCATCAGCCCCAGCATTTT
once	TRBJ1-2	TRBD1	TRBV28	CASRTGDYGYTF	TGTGCCAGCAGGACAGGGGACTATGGCTACACCTTC
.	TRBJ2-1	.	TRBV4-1	CASRPGGGQAYNEQFF	TGCGCCAGCAGACCTGGTGGCGGGCAGGCCTACAATGAGCAGTTCTTC
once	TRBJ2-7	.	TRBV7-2	CASSLGDRFYEQYF	TGTGCCAGCAGCTTAGGCGACAGGTTCTACGAGCAGTACTTC